This T cell receptor beta chain is drawn from a study of cytomegalovirus exposure and HLA in healthy donors. Looked up from germline, CDR1 is SGHRS and CDR2 is YFSETQ. This CDR3 is 15 amino acids long. Deletions cut 4 bases from V and 7 bases from J, with 17 bases between. On this clone: Its antigen remains unidentified.

General study findings and limits: In vitro confirmation showed three CMV-associated chains to be CMV antigen specific.

PCR employed 60 Vbeta and 13 Jbeta primers. Generated by immunoSEQ multiplex PCR, the TCRdb table keeps only in-frame clones and is missing some. The table records under 150,000 clones, roughly four fifths of them present only once. The specimen was PBMCs. This TCR was recovered from a girl aged 2 to 9 in good health and CMV-seronegative. The gene calls are TRBV5-1 and TRBJ1-4, with D uncertain. The CDR3 here is CASSILEGGGEKLFF. The CDR3 bases are TGCGCCAGCAGCATATTGGAGGGTGGCGGTGAAAAACTGTTTTTT.